The present entry profiles one T cell receptor beta chain with its context. This entry belongs to a study of identical twins. MiXCR, run by TCRdb on the 5' RACE reads, gives a single entry per CDR3 protein. The sample yields 1,800,000 or so distinct CDR3 sequences, around 29% seen once. The TCR originated in a newborn girl in good health. The sample comprised cord blood.

The DNA for the CDR3 is TGTGCCAGCAGTTTTAGGGTGGTACAGGTCAATCAGCCCCAGCATTTT. It is translated as CASSFRVVQVNQPQHF. The chain is built from TRBV28 and TRBJ1-5, with D maybe TRBD1 (5 bases). This CDR3 is 16 amino acids long. V lost 3 bases to trimming and J lost 3 bases, with 15 bases between them. The germline V gene has CDR1 MDHEN and CDR2 SYDVKM.